This entry lists 31 T cell receptor beta chains sequenced from one sample in a study of blood T cell repertoires in COVID-19. Generated by immunoSEQ multiplex PCR, the TCRdb table keeps only in-frame clones and is missing some. In the table there are roughly 410,000 clones, around 92% of which are singletons. Sequenced material: peripheral blood. These receptor sequences come from a man aged 35 to 55 with acute or convalescent COVID-19.

This chain connects TRBV7-8 to TRBJ2-7; D perhaps matches TRBD2 (5 bases). The V end lost 5 bases, the J end lost 0 bases, and 17 bases lay between the germline ends. The germline V gene has CDR1 SGHVS and CDR2 FQNEAQ. This CDR3 is 16 amino acids long. The CDR3: CASSQVARALSYEQYF. The CDR3 DNA follows: TGTGCCAGCAGCCAGGTGGCGCGGGCCCTCTCCTACGAGCAGTACTTC.

V gene TRBV27 combines with J gene TRBJ2-7, with TRBD2 matching over 9 bases. The germline CDR1 and CDR2 sequences are MNHEY and SMNVEV (reference sequence). CDR3 length equals 16 residues. V lost 2 bases to trimming and J lost 6 bases; unmatched junction nucleotides: 11. The CDR3 protein is CASSLLVPREGLEQYF. Here the CDR3 DNA reads TGTGCCAGCAGTTTACTAGTTCCGCGGGAGGGCCTCGAGCAGTACTTC.

This clone was recorded only once. The chain is built from TRBV28 and TRBJ1-5, with a possible D match to TRBD1 (5 bases). Germline V gene data show CDR1 as MDHEN and CDR2 as SYDVKM. The CDR3 loop spans 14 amino acids. V shed 7 bases and J shed 7 bases, with 17 bases lying between them. The chain's CDR3 is CASILEARGQPQHF. The CDR3 DNA sequence: TGTGCCAGCATTCTAGAGGCTCGGGGGCAGCCCCAGCATTTT.

This clone was seen more than once but under ten times. V gene TRBV28 combines with J gene TRBJ2-7, with a possible D match to TRBD2 (6 bases). The CDR3 runs 12 residues. CDR1 and CDR2 (germline): MDHEN, SYDVKM. V lost 4 bases, J lost 4 bases, and 8 bases lay in between. In DNA form, the CDR3 reads TGTGCCAGCAGTTCCGGGGGATACGAGCAGTACTTC. This translates into CASSSGGYEQYF.

The V and J genes are TRBV5-1 and TRBJ2-2; the match to TRBD2 covers 9 bases. The length of the CDR3 is 18 residues. V lost 4 bases and J lost 0; bases outside the gene matches: 10. Germline V CDR1 and CDR2: SGHRS, YFSETQ. The CDR3 here is CASSGGQRGAANTGELFF. The CDR3 region has the DNA TGCGCCAGCAGCGGGGGCCAGCGGGGGGCCGCGAACACCGGGGAGCTGTTTTTT.

Remarks on this clone: This sample includes further DNA sequences coding for the same CDR3. The V and J genes are TRBV7-9 and TRBJ1-1, with D possibly TRBD1 on 5 matching bases. The ends were cut back, 5 bases at V and 3 bases at J, with 10 bases in the middle. CDR1 SEHNR and CDR2 FQNEAQ come from the germline V gene (reference sequence). CDR3 length equals 13 residues. In nucleotides, the CDR3 is TGTGCCAGCAGCCTCCAAGGGGACACTGAAGCTTTCTTT. It encodes CASSLQGDTEAFF.

The genes are TRBV5-1 and TRBJ2-2; 8 bases match TRBD1. Unmatched junction bases numbered 9, after V lost 4 bases and J lost 4 bases. CDR1 and CDR2 from the germline V gene are SGHRS and YFSETQ. This CDR3 region has 16 residues. CDR3 residues: CASSPGTGEVTGELFF. CDR3 DNA: TGCGCCAGCAGCCCGGGGACAGGAGAGGTCACCGGGGAGCTGTTTTTT.

This sequence joins TRBV4-2 and TRBJ2-7; 8 bases are a match to TRBD1. With V trimmed by 0 bases and J by 2 bases, 6 bases remained unmatched. Germline V gives CDR1 LGHNA, CDR2 YNFKEQ. The CDR3 length is 16 residues. The CDR3 DNA follows: TGTGCCAGCAGCCAAGATAAGGGGACAGGAGCCTACGAGCAGTACTTC. This translates into CASSQDKGTGAYEQYF.

The rearrangement joins TRBV9 to TRBJ1-2; TRBD1 agrees at 8 bases. CDR3 length: 16 residues. Germline CDR1 SGDLS, CDR2 YYNGEE. V lost 3 bases to trimming and J lost 0 bases; unmatched junction nucleotides: 7. CDR3 bases: TGTGCCAGCAGCGACCAGACAGGGGTAGCTAACTATGGCTACACCTTC. Translated: CASSDQTGVANYGYTF.

This chain uses TRBV5-1 with TRBJ2-3; 10 nucleotides match TRBD1. V lost 0 bases to trimming and J lost 5 bases; unmatched junction nucleotides: 3. Germline V gives CDR1 SGHRS, CDR2 YFSETQ. The CDR3 totals 15 residues. DNA for the CDR3: TGCGCCAGCAGCTTGGGACAGGGGGCTGGAGATACGCAGTATTTT. Protein: CASSLGQGAGDTQYF.

The V call is TRBV27, the J call TRBJ1-2; D is perhaps TRBD1 (5 bases). From germline, CDR1 is MNHEY and CDR2 SMNVEV (reference sequence). The V gene lost 11 bases and the J gene lost 0 bases, with 7 bases spanning the gap. This CDR3 spans 11 amino acids. CDR3 in DNA: TGTGCCGCGGGGGCTAACTATGGCTACACCTTC. Encoded protein: CAAGANYGYTF.

V is TRBV30 and J is TRBJ2-2; weak D call: TRBD1 (5 bases). This CDR3 spans 14 amino acids. Deletions cut 2 bases from V and 3 bases from J, with 10 bases between. The V gene's germline CDR1 is GTSNPN and CDR2 SVGIG (reference sequence). Here the CDR3 DNA reads TGTGCCTGGAGTATGGGCAGGGACACCGGGGAGCTGTTTTTT. It yields the protein CAWSMGRDTGELFF.

The chain links TRBV29-1 to TRBJ2-5; D is perhaps TRBD1 (6 bases). The CDR3 contains 13 residues. With 6 bases removed from V and 8 bases from J, the gap between germline ends came to 19 bases. Per germline, CDR1 SQVTM and CDR2 ANQGSEA. The CDR3 reads CSVRTVAVDTQYF. The CDR3 DNA is TGCAGCGTCCGGACAGTCGCCGTTGATACCCAGTACTTC.

The J gene is TRBJ1-1, the V gene TRBV6-6, with D uncertain. CDR3 length equals 14 residues. Deletions cut 7 bases from V and 0 bases from J, with 12 bases between. In germline, CDR1 is MNHNY, CDR2 SVGAGI (reference sequence). The CDR3 region is CASTLGEMNTEAFF. CDR3 bases: TGTGCCAGCACCCTCGGGGAGATGAACACTGAAGCTTTCTTT.

This clone has just one count. This chain joins TRBV29-1 and TRBJ1-4; weak D call: TRBD1 (6 bases). The CDR3 extends over 14 amino acids. V was clipped by 4 bases and J by 4 bases, with 13 bases between them. In germline, CDR1 is SQVTM, CDR2 ANQGSEA. Here the CDR3 reads CSVGRGALNEKLFF. In nucleotides, the CDR3 is TGCAGCGTTGGACGGGGGGCCCTTAATGAAAAACTGTTTTTT. The whole variable domain, filled in from reference TRBV29-1 and TRBJ1-4, reads SAVISQKPSRDICQRGTSLTIQCQVDSQVTMMFWYRQQPGQSLTLIATANQGSEATYESGFVIDKFPISRPNLTFSTLTVSNMSPEDSSIYLCSVGRGALNEKLFFGSGTQLSVL.

The rearrangement links TRBV7-2 to TRBJ1-2; tentatively, D is TRBD1 (6 bases). V lost 2 bases and J 8 bases, leaving 12 bases between the germline ends. The CDR3 is made up of 13 amino acids. Germline assignment: CDR1 SGHTA and CDR2 FQGNSA. DNA for the CDR3: TGTGCCAGCAGCTTATGGGACATAGAGGGCTACACCTTC. Residues: CASSLWDIEGYTF. Based on the CDR3 plus reference TRBV7-2 and TRBJ1-2, the full variable domain is GAGVSQSPSNKVTEKGKDVELRCDPISGHTALYWYRQSLGQGLEFLIYFQGNSAPDKSGLPSDRFSAERTGGSVSTLTIQRTQQEDSAVYLCASSLWDIEGYTFGSGTRLTVV.

This clone showed up just once. This chain connects TRBV12-3 or TRBV12-4 to TRBJ1-2, with D possibly being TRBD1 (5 bases). Trimming left V 7 bases short and J 8 bases short, with 17 bases between. The CDR3 contains 13 residues. The CDR3 is CASTKTVGLGYTF. CDR3 DNA sequence: TGTGCCAGCACTAAGACAGTGGGTTTGGGCTACACCTTC.

This chain joins TRBV19 and TRBJ1-6; weak D call: TRBD1 (5 bases). The V and J ends lost 3 bases and 7 bases respectively, with 10 bases between them. CDR3 length equals 14 residues. CDR1 LNHDA and CDR2 SQIVND come from the germline V gene (reference sequence). The CDR3 loop is CASSMGLINSPLHF. DNA of the CDR3: TGTGCCAGTAGTATGGGGCTGATAAATTCACCCCTCCACTTT.

J is TRBJ1-4 and V is TRBV19; D remains unclear. The CDR3 covers 15 residues. Germline CDR1 LNHDA, CDR2 SQIVND (reference sequence). Trimming pared 3 bases from V and 6 bases from J, leaving 14 bases between. CDR3 in DNA: TGTGCCAGTAGTATTTCTTACAGTTCGCATGAAAAACTGTTTTTT. It yields the protein CASSISYSSHEKLFF.

This rearrangement joins TRBV4-2 to TRBJ2-3; weak D call: TRBD2 (5 bases). Germline V gene sequence: CDR1 LGHNA, CDR2 YNFKEQ. The CDR3 extends over 17 amino acids. The V end lost 3 bases, the J end lost 1 base, and 17 bases lay between the germline ends. The DNA of the CDR3 is TGTGCCAGCAGCCAGGAAGGGAGACCCCTCGGCACAGATACGCAGTATTTT. Amino acids: CASSQEGRPLGTDTQYF.

Notes on this clone: Other DNA sequences in the same sample also yield this CDR3. The V call is TRBV10-3, the J call TRBJ1-5; D might be TRBD1 (5 bases). V gave up 6 bases and J gave up 3 bases, with 9 bases separating them. This CDR3 has 13 amino acids. Germline V gives CDR1 ENHRY, CDR2 SYGVKD. CDR3 coding DNA: TGTGCCATCAGAGACAGTCTCAATCAGCCCCAGCATTTT. This sequence encodes CAIRDSLNQPQHF.

The chain couples TRBV11-2 to TRBJ2-7; D is ambiguous. The CDR3 is 14 residues long. CDR1 is SGHAT and CDR2 is FQNNGV in the germline V gene. V gave up 0 bases and J gave up 1 base, with 7 bases separating them. CDR3 in DNA: TGTGCCAGCAGCTTAGAAGTCAGATCCTACGAGCAGTACTTC. Residues: CASSLEVRSYEQYF.

The rearrangement joins TRBV27 to TRBJ2-2; TRBD1 agrees at 7 bases. This CDR3 has 13 residues. Germline V lookup: CDR1 MNHEY, CDR2 SMNVEV (reference sequence). V gave up 8 bases and J gave up 4 bases; unmatched junction bases: 4. The CDR3 protein is CASQQGITGELFF. DNA for the CDR3: TGTGCCAGCCAACAGGGGATCACCGGGGAGCTGTTTTTT.

The genes are TRBV4-3 and TRBJ1-5; 7 nucleotides match TRBD1. V dropped 2 bases and J dropped 7; count of bases not matched to a gene: 11. The CDR3 loop spans 16 amino acids. Germline V lookup: CDR1 LGHNA, CDR2 YSLEER. The CDR3 loop reads CASSQLYTGVGQPQHF. DNA of the CDR3: TGCGCCAGCAGCCAACTTTATACAGGGGTCGGACAGCCCCAGCATTTT.

The rearrangement joins TRBV19 to TRBJ2-5; tentative D call: TRBD1 (6 bases). The germline V gene has CDR1 LNHDA and CDR2 SQIVND (reference sequence). The CDR3 consists of 15 residues. V lost 4 bases and J 5 bases, leaving 17 bases between the germline ends. CDR3 sequence reads: CASSNPTGSGETQYF. The CDR3 bases are TGTGCCAGTAGTAACCCAACAGGGTCGGGGGAGACCCAGTACTTC.

The chain couples TRBV9 to TRBJ2-7, with D possibly matching TRBD1 (6 bases). CDR3 length equals 15 residues. V lost 3 bases, J lost 0 bases, and 13 bases lay in between. Germline values: CDR1 SGDLS, CDR2 YYNGEE. The CDR3 loop is CASSADRLGSYEQYF. The CDR3 DNA follows: TGTGCCAGCAGCGCGGACAGATTAGGCTCCTACGAGCAGTACTTC.

This chain connects TRBV6-4 to TRBJ2-7, with D possibly matching TRBD2 (7 bases). Trimming removed 7 bases at V and 2 bases at J, with 15 bases between. CDR1 is MRHNA, CDR2 SNTAGT, per germline. The CDR3 is 14 residues long. CDR3 nucleotide sequence: TGTGCCAGCATAAGAAGGGGGGGAACCTACGAGCAGTACTTC. Protein: CASIRRGGTYEQYF.

On this clone: Compared with germline, one end of the junction differs, possibly owing to a read error. The chain employs TRBV28 and TRBJ1-2; D is ambiguous. The length of the CDR3 is 13 residues. The germline CDR1 and CDR2 sequences are MDHEN and SYDVKM. The chain's CDR3 is CASSFSVGNPPDF. The CDR3 nucleotides are TGTGCCAGCAGTTTTTCGGTGGGCAACCCCCCCGACTTC.

This rearrangement joins TRBV2 to TRBJ2-1; 7 bases align to TRBD1. The germline V gene encodes CDR1 SNHLY and CDR2 FYNNEI. The junction had 5 bases not matched to a gene; V was cut back by 8 bases and J by 4 bases. This CDR3 has 13 amino acids. CDR3 DNA sequence: TGTGCCAGCCAGACAGGGTATTACAATGAGCAGTTCTTC. Protein product: CASQTGYYNEQFF.

The chain uses TRBV27 and TRBJ1-4; 9 bases align to TRBD1. Unmatched junction bases numbered 7, after V lost 6 bases and J lost 5 bases. Germline V gene sequence: CDR1 MNHEY, CDR2 SMNVEV (reference sequence). CDR3 length equals 15 residues. CDR3 amino acids: CASRRDRAANEKLFF. Written as DNA, the CDR3 is TGTGCCAGCAGACGGGACAGGGCTGCGAATGAAAAACTGTTTTTT.

This chain's CDR3 is CAISGTGGDKYF. In nucleotides, the CDR3 is TGTGCCATCAGTGGGACAGGAGGGGACAAGTACTTC. J is TRBJ2-7 and V is TRBV10-3, with D maybe TRBD1 (7 bases). CDR1 and CDR2 (germline): ENHRY, SYGVKD. Trimming left V 4 bases short and J 11 bases short, with 15 bases between. This CDR3 comprises 12 residues.